Below, 20 T cell receptor beta chains from the same sample are listed, as sequenced in a study of T cells after yellow fever vaccination. MiXCR, applied by TCRdb to the 5' RACE reads, yields one record per CDR3 protein. The data show a few hundred thousand distinct CDR3 sequences, roughly 4% seen once. This sample comprised PBMCs, obtained on the day of the yellow fever booster vaccination. These TCRs come from a man between 18 and 29 years old who received the YFV17D yellow fever vaccine.

The chain is built from TRBV19 and TRBJ2-5, with D uncertain. The V end lost 3 bases, the J end lost 6 bases, and 11 bases lay between the germline ends. This CDR3 spans 13 amino acids. The germline CDR1 and CDR2 sequences are LNHDA and SQIVND (reference sequence). Here the CDR3 reads CASSIPILKTQYF. In DNA form, the CDR3 reads TGTGCCAGTAGTATTCCAATTCTTAAGACCCAGTACTTC.

This clonotype was seen at least ten times. The chain couples TRBV7-9 to TRBJ1-6; D is uncertain. Trimming left V 3 bases short and J 10 bases short, with 10 bases between. Germline V gives CDR1 SEHNR, CDR2 FQNEAQ (reference sequence). This CDR3 has 13 amino acids. CDR3 nucleotides: TGTGCCAGCAGCTTCGCCTTGAACTCACCCCTCCACTTT. It yields the protein CASSFALNSPLHF.

The chain recombines TRBV24-1 with TRBJ2-1; D perhaps matches TRBD1 (6 bases). The CDR3 consists of 12 residues. Germline V gene sequence: CDR1 KGHDR, CDR2 SFDVKD. With 9 bases removed from V and 5 bases from J, the gap between germline ends came to 10 bases. The CDR3 sequence: CATRDNNNEQFF. The CDR3 DNA reads as TGTGCCACCCGGGACAATAACAATGAGCAGTTCTTC.

This clonotype showed up just a few times. The chain recombines TRBV7-9 with TRBJ1-2; no clear D gene. CDR3 length equals 12 residues. V was shortened by 5 bases and J by 8 bases, with 12 bases between the two germline ends. The germline CDR1 and CDR2 sequences are SEHNR and FQNEAQ (reference sequence). The CDR3 is CASSPPLGGYTF. CDR3 DNA sequence: TGTGCCAGCAGCCCACCCCTGGGGGGCTACACCTTC.

In its sample, this clonotype was seen many times. The rearrangement joins TRBV28 to TRBJ2-7; D is unresolved. Germline CDR1 MDHEN, CDR2 SYDVKM. CDR3 length equals 18 residues. The V gene lost 4 bases and the J gene lost 6 bases, with 28 bases spanning the gap. The CDR3 is CASSSPFESDAPAGEQYV. The CDR3 coding sequence is TGTGCCAGCAGTTCCCCATTCGAAAGTGACGCTCCAGCAGGCGAGCAGTACGTC.

In this sample, this clonotype turned up many times. This chain uses TRBV6-1 with TRBJ2-1; TRBD2 matches 8 bases. Germline loops: CDR1 MNHNS, CDR2 SASEGT. V was clipped by 4 bases and J by 4 bases; unmatched bases: 3. CDR3 size: 14 residues. CDR3 protein: CASSVAGPYNEQFF. For the CDR3, the DNA is TGTGCCAGCAGTGTAGCGGGACCTTACAATGAGCAGTTCTTC.

This clonotype was counted ten times or more. J is TRBJ2-3 and V is TRBV27, with D perhaps TRBD2 (5 bases). Germline assignment: CDR1 MNHEY and CDR2 SMNVEV (reference sequence). V was trimmed by 5 bases and J by 11 bases, leaving 14 bases between them. This CDR3 spans 12 amino acids. CDR3 sequence: CASSTRTALQYF. CDR3 nucleotide sequence: TGTGCCAGCAGTACTCGGACTGCCTTGCAGTATTTT.

At least ten counts were recorded for this clonotype. V and J are TRBV4-1 and TRBJ2-7, with 12 bases that match TRBD2. The CDR3 spans 17 residues. V gave up 1 base and J gave up 2 bases; unmatched junction bases: 6. From germline, CDR1 is MGHRA and CDR2 YSYEKL. The CDR3 sequence is CASSQGGLAGWTYEQYF. CDR3 DNA sequence: TGCGCCAGCAGCCAAGGCGGACTAGCGGGGTGGACCTACGAGCAGTACTTC.

This clonotype was counted between two and nine times. The chain has TRBV10-3 and TRBJ1-1, with 7 bases lining up with TRBD1. Per the germline V gene, CDR1 is ENHRY and CDR2 is SYGVKD. The CDR3 spans 14 residues. V dropped 6 bases and J dropped 11; count of bases not matched to a gene: 15. The CDR3 DNA sequence: TGTGCCATCAGCCGTGACAGGGTGGGGGAAGGGGCTTTCTTT. Residues: CAISRDRVGEGAFF.

This clonotype was seen at least ten times. The chain recombines TRBV5-1 with TRBJ2-5; unclear D gene. The germline V gene encodes CDR1 SGHRS and CDR2 YFSETQ. The CDR3 loop spans 16 amino acids. The V end lost 0 bases, the J end lost 1 base, and 13 bases lay between the germline ends. The CDR3 nucleotides are TGCGCCAGCAGCTTGGGAGGTTTGAGGTCCCAAGAGACCCAGTACTTC. It yields the protein CASSLGGLRSQETQYF.

This clonotype appeared a few times. This rearrangement joins TRBV12-3 or TRBV12-4 to TRBJ1-1; 9 nucleotides match TRBD1. This CDR3 has 16 amino acids. V lost 6 bases, J lost 5 bases, and 13 bases stayed unmatched. Written as DNA, the CDR3 is TGTGCCAGCAGCCCATGGAGGGGACAGGGTGAGACTGAAGCTTTCTTT. This encodes CASSPWRGQGETEAFF.

This clonotype was detected ten times or more. V usage is TRBV7-2 and J usage is TRBJ2-1; D is possibly TRBD1 (6 bases). The CDR3 consists of 13 residues. V was trimmed by 4 bases and J by 3 bases, leaving 7 bases between them. CDR1 and CDR2 (germline): SGHTA, FQGNSA. The CDR3 here is CASSWDNYNEQFF. The CDR3 DNA reads as TGTGCCAGCAGCTGGGACAACTACAATGAGCAGTTCTTC.

Ten or more counts support this clonotype. The chain joins TRBV29-1 to TRBJ2-7; 11 bases fit TRBD2. Germline V gives CDR1 SQVTM, CDR2 ANQGSEA. CDR3 size: 14 residues. J was trimmed by 3 bases and V by 5 bases; bases with no gene match: 6. The CDR3 sequence: CSVIPLAGGYEQYF. DNA for the CDR3: TGCAGCGTTATCCCTCTAGCGGGGGGCTACGAGCAGTACTTC.

This clonotype has more than one count but fewer than ten. The chain links TRBV28 to TRBJ1-5; D may be TRBD1 (6 bases). This CDR3 contains 16 residues. Germline V CDR1 and CDR2: MDHEN, SYDVKM. With 5 bases removed from V and 4 bases from J, the gap between germline ends came to 18 bases. The CDR3 nucleotides read TGTGCCAGCAGTCCACCTGAGGAGGGGGTAAATCAGCCCCAGCATTTT. Encoded protein: CASSPPEEGVNQPQHF.

The chain has TRBV2 and TRBJ2-2, with 12 nucleotides matching TRBD2. CDR1 SNHLY and CDR2 FYNNEI come from the germline V gene. The CDR3 is made up of 19 amino acids. The V gene end was trimmed by 2 bases and the J gene end by 5 bases; junction bases not matched to a gene: 12. The CDR3 here is CASSESVLAGGRWTGELFF. The CDR3 DNA reads TGTGCCAGCAGTGAATCCGTTCTAGCGGGGGGGCGGTGGACCGGGGAGCTGTTTTTT.

The V and J genes are TRBV7-9 and TRBJ2-4; the match to TRBD1 covers 7 bases. This CDR3 has 16 residues. Germline CDR1 is SEHNR and CDR2 is FQNEAQ (reference sequence). Trimming took 2 bases from V and 4 from J; bases not matched to a gene: 8. CDR3 protein: CASSLSLGQSKNIQYF. Written as DNA, the CDR3 is TGTGCCAGCAGCTTATCGCTGGGACAGTCAAAAAACATTCAGTACTTC. Looking up the rest from reference TRBV7-9 and TRBJ2-4 gives the full variable domain: DTGVSQNPRHKITKRGQNVTFRCDPISEHNRLYWYRQTLGQGPEFLTYFQNEAQLEKSRLLSDRFSAERPKGSFSTLEIQRTEQGDSAMYLCASSLSLGQSKNIQYFGAGTRLSVL.

This clonotype was seen a handful of times. The V call is TRBV28, the J call TRBJ2-3; 7 bases match TRBD2. Trimming removed 7 bases from V and 0 bases from J; junction bases left unmatched: 10. Germline CDR1 reads MDHEN; CDR2 reads SYDVKM. There are 16 residues in the CDR3. The CDR3 sequence is CASNVFRAGSTDTQYF. The CDR3 nucleotides are TGTGCCAGCAACGTTTTCCGAGCGGGGAGCACAGATACGCAGTATTTT.

This clonotype turned up a few times. The genes are TRBV20-1 and TRBJ1-2; TRBD1 matches at 8 bases. V lost 5 bases to trimming and J lost 8 bases; unmatched junction nucleotides: 7. Germline CDR1 reads DFQATT; CDR2 reads SNEGSKA (reference sequence). This CDR3 spans 12 amino acids. The CDR3 sequence: CSAYLQGGGYTF. Here the CDR3 DNA reads TGCAGTGCTTATCTACAGGGGGGAGGCTACACCTTC.

The V gene is TRBV2, the J gene TRBJ2-5; D is possibly TRBD1 (6 bases). Deletions cut 8 bases from V and 3 bases from J, with 13 bases between. Germline assignment: CDR1 SNHLY and CDR2 FYNNEI. The CDR3 consists of 13 residues. CDR3: CASAAGVEETQYF. As DNA, the CDR3 is TGTGCCAGCGCGGCAGGGGTGGAAGAGACCCAGTACTTC.

This clonotype was seen at least ten times. V and J are TRBV12-3 or TRBV12-4 and TRBJ1-1; 8 bases are shared with TRBD1. The CDR3 is made up of 14 amino acids. V trimming: 4 bases; J trimming: 4 bases; junction bases outside the gene matches: 5. The CDR3 DNA sequence: TGTGCCAGCAGTTCCGGACAGGGTATCACTGAAGCTTTCTTT. Its protein is CASSSGQGITEAFF.